This TCR beta chain is drawn from a study of CD4+ T cells in melanoma. Study-wide points: CD8+ T cell, macrophage and B cell function reportedly correlated with neoantigen-specific CD4+ T cells. Reportedly, melanoma neoantigen-specific CD4+ T cells showed varied differentiation states.

A word on this clone: What it recognizes is unknown.

Assay used: immunoSEQ multiplex PCR; TCRdb lists only in-frame clones, some missing. The sample consists of fewer than 20,000 clones, over 70% of them appearing once. V lost 3 bases and J lost 2; bases outside the gene matches: 4. Germline V gene sequence: CDR1 SSHAT, CDR2 FNYEAQ (reference sequence). This CDR3 is built from 15 residues. The chain has TRBV7-7 and TRBJ2-5, with 9 positions matching TRBD2. The sample consisted of cells from a culture (not recorded whether cultured in vitro). This receptor was obtained from a human donor with melanoma. DNA of the CDR3: TGTGCCAGCAGCTTTCTAGCGGGGCAACAAGAGACCCAGTACTTC. Its protein is CASSFLAGQQETQYF. The whole variable domain, remainder taken from reference TRBV7-7 and TRBJ2-5, is GAGVSQSPRYKVTKRGQDVTLRCDPISSHATLYWYQQALGQGPEFLTYFNYEAQPDKSGLPSDRFSAERPEGSISTLTIQRTEQRDSAMYRCASSFLAGQQETQYFGPGTRLLVL.